This TCR beta chain came from a study of Ad26.COV2.S vaccination and SARS-CoV-2 variants (dated by TCRdb to the early 2020s). For context, the study as a whole: Donors in the vaccine arm were drawn from COV1001, a phase I-IIa trial of Ad26.COV2.S in healthy adults that was multicentre, randomized, double-blind and placebo-controlled. Dosing of Ad26.COV2.S was intramuscular, at either 5x10^10 or 1x10^11 viral particles, delivered as one shot or as two shots spaced 56 days apart. The specificity and breadth of SARS-CoV-2-reactive T cell receptors after Ad26.COV2.S vaccination were assessed by TCRbeta repertoire sequencing. A total of roughly 30 samples were included in the TCR-sequenced set, comprising about 20 Ad26.COV2.S vaccine recipients, 5 placebo recipients and 8 SARS-CoV-2 convalescent individuals. Trial participants were randomized into five groups of five, in which low-dose or high-dose Ad26.COV2.S was given once or twice, or placebo was given on both occasions. Blinding of investigators to trial group allocation was maintained during experiments and outcome assessment. General findings and caveats noted by the study authors: Higher spike-specific TCR breadth was observed in Ad26.COV2.S recipients than in placebo recipients (P = 0.0014). Substantial breadth of spike-specific CD8+ and CD4+ T cell responses was reported after vaccination. Comparing responses between vaccine doses or regimens was not something the study was powered to do. Comparable non-spike TCR breadth was observed between vaccine and placebo recipients, consistent with only spike being contained in the vaccine. The authors noted that total T cell responses may have been underestimated by the TCR breadth and depth analyses.

To note about this clone: Its antigen is not yet known. No base qualities exist here, and no much larger clone lies one base off it.

Including cysteine and phenylalanine, the CDR3 has 13 amino acids. The DNA shown is the 39-base CDR3, in frame from base 1. Reading the germline V gene gives CDR1 SGHAT and CDR2 FQNNGV. Here V drops 5 bases and J drops 3 bases, and the junction holds 3 bases not matched to any gene. The treatment or condition label corresponds to: roughly 18 received Ad26.COV2.S at low or high dose, single or two shots; about 5 received placebo; per-sample allocation not given. Repertoires of vaccine and placebo recipients were sequenced from samples taken on day 63 after the first injection. Between 29 July and 7 August 2020, Cohort 1b enrolled around 24 adults aged 18-55 years at one site in Boston, USA. As a vaccine, Ad26.COV2.S was a replication-incompetent adenovirus type 26 vector that expressed a prefusion-stabilized SARS-CoV-2 spike protein derived from the original Wuhan strain. The immunoSEQ Assay was used to sequence TCRbeta CDR3 regions. After extraction, genomic DNA underwent amplification by bias-controlled multiplex PCR, followed by high-throughput sequencing. In the paper's pipeline: To quantify the absolute abundance of every unique TCRbeta CDR3 region, sequences were collapsed and filtered. Usable DNA was measured by amplifying reference genes present in all nucleated cells, and TCRbeta template counts were normalized to that usable DNA to estimate T cell fraction. Repertoire TCRs were annotated as SARS-CoV-2-specific when V gene, CDR3 amino acid sequence and J gene were exactly matched to a known reactive TCR set. The reference SARS-CoV-2 TCR set was obtained from MIRA and was filtered for enrichment in COVID-19-positive ImmuneCODE repertoires, whereby public or cross-reactive TCRs were removed. Using the MIRA antigens, annotated TCRs were further analysed by specific ORF or by position within an ORF. Depth was the summed frequency of annotated unique rearrangements, while breadth was defined as annotated unique rearrangements over total unique productive rearrangements. TCR breadth was compared between groups using two-sided Wilcoxon rank-sum tests. This is the immuneACCESS table as TCRdb keeps it, with only in-frame sequences that have V and J called. A part of the clones is gone; compared with another copy, unresolved V genes explain less than half, and the rest is unexplained. V and J calls and clone size come straight from that table; D and trimming were deduced from the DNA. The sample table lists 300,000 to 400,000 clones, more than 75% of them with a count of one. The top ten hold around 3% of the sample.

The receptor comes from a person aged 18 to 59 who received the Ad26.COV2.S COVID-19 vaccine or a placebo. This chain joins TRBV11-2 to TRBJ1-1; 7 bases in the junction line up with TRBD1. The specimen was peripheral blood, collected in a trial of Ad26.COV2.S vaccine versus placebo. The sequence in DNA is TGTGCCAGCAGCCCGGGACAGTACACTGAAGCTTTCTTT. This gives the protein CASSPGQYTEAFF.